The 13 T cell receptor beta chains reported below all come from one sample, sequenced in a study of shared T cell receptors in the human thymus. Data came from immunoSEQ multiplex PCR; TCRdb stores just in-frame clones and leaves some out. The data show about 660,000 clones, with 70% to 90% seen just once and around 0.0099% held by the top ten. Another study also made use of these data, one on human thymus T cells.

The sample was thymocytes. These TCRs come from a boy in the first two years of life with a congenital heart defect.

The chain is built from TRBV11-3 and TRBJ1-3; D unresolved. Germline V gene sequence: CDR1 SGHNT, CDR2 YENEEA. The CDR3 totals 16 residues. V was trimmed by 5 bases and J by 3 bases, leaving 17 bases between them. The CDR3 loop reads CASSPHMTRDGNTIYF. The DNA of the CDR3 is TGTGCCAGCAGCCCACACATGACAAGAGATGGAAACACCATATATTTT.

In DNA, the CDR3 is TGTGCCAGCTCACCAAGGGGGATATACGAGCAGTACTTC. This encodes CASSPRGIYEQYF. The chain recombines TRBV18 with TRBJ2-7, with TRBD1 as a possible D gene (6 bases). This CDR3 has 13 amino acids. Trimming removed 2 bases at V and 4 bases at J, with 9 bases between. Germline CDR1 reads KGHSH; CDR2 reads LQKENI.

The chain links TRBV29-1 to TRBJ1-2, with unresolved D. CDR3 length: 11 residues. Germline CDR1 reads SQVTM; CDR2 reads ANQGSEA. V lost 6 bases and J 8 bases, leaving 13 bases between the germline ends. In nucleotides, the CDR3 is TGCAGCGTGAGGGTTTCGTGGGGCTACACCTTC. This translates into CSVRVSWGYTF.

The CDR3 protein is CASSAQPGGLAANEQFF. CDR3 nucleotides: TGTGCCAGCAGTGCCCAGCCCGGGGGACTAGCTGCAAATGAGCAGTTCTTC. The V gene is TRBV6-4, the J gene TRBJ2-1; 9 bases match TRBD2. This CDR3 spans 17 amino acids. In germline, CDR1 is MRHNA, CDR2 SNTAGT. The V and J ends lost 4 bases and 7 bases, in that order; junction bases with no gene match: 14.

This chain connects TRBV7-9 to TRBJ1-4, with 8 positions matching TRBD1. J lost 4 bases, V lost 6 bases, and 7 bases had no gene match. CDR3 length: 15 amino acids. Germline V gene data show CDR1 as SEHNR and CDR2 as FQNEAQ (reference sequence). CDR3 amino acids: CASSRPDRVNEKLFF. For the CDR3, the DNA is TGTGCCAGCAGTCGACCGGACAGGGTTAATGAAAAACTGTTTTTT.

This clone was picked up one time. The rearrangement uses TRBV30 and TRBJ2-7; 11 bases match TRBD1. V dropped 1 base and J dropped 2; count of bases not matched to a gene: 10. CDR1 is GTSNPN, CDR2 SVGIG, per germline (reference sequence). The CDR3 length is 17 residues. The CDR3 bases are TGTGCCTGGAGTGGGACAGGGGGCCGTGCGCAGACCTACGAGCAGTACTTC. Encoded protein: CAWSGTGGRAQTYEQYF.

The V and J genes are TRBV13 and TRBJ2-1; TRBD2 aligns across 11 bases. The germline V gene has CDR1 PRHDT and CDR2 FYEKMQ (reference sequence). Trimming cost V 5 bases and J 3 bases; bases outside gene matches: 6. CDR3 length equals 16 residues. Written as DNA, the CDR3 is TGTGCCAGCAGCCACCAAGGGACTAGCGGCTACAATGAGCAGTTCTTC. Translating gives CASSHQGTSGYNEQFF.

The chain has TRBV6-5 and TRBJ2-5, with TRBD2 as a possible D gene (5 bases). The germline V and J ends were trimmed by 6 bases and 2 bases, with 7 bases remaining between them. The germline gives CDR1 MNHEY, CDR2 SVGAGI. The CDR3 has 12 amino acids. CDR3 amino acids: CASRTGQETQYF. CDR3 DNA sequence: TGTGCCAGCAGGACGGGGCAAGAGACCCAGTACTTC.

V gene TRBV5-1 combines with J gene TRBJ2-7; possibly TRBD2 for D (5 bases). CDR1 and CDR2 (germline): SGHRS, YFSETQ. The CDR3 extends over 14 amino acids. Trimming shortened V by 4 bases and J by 5 bases, and 16 bases separated the two germline ends. CDR3 bases: TGCGCCAGCAGCACCGGACCCCGGGGAAACGAGCAGTACTTC. Translation gives CASSTGPRGNEQYF.

V and J are TRBV28 and TRBJ2-5, with D perhaps matching TRBD1 (6 bases). Gene TRBJ2-7 matches the end of the DNA better, so the J call may be wrong. Germline V gene data show CDR1 as MDHEN and CDR2 as SYDVKM. This CDR3 has 14 amino acids. This CDR3 is CASSFCGGAYEQYF. In DNA, the CDR3 is TGTGCCAGCAGTTTTTGTGGGGGCGCCTACGAGCAGTACTTC.

The chain has TRBV11-2 and TRBJ2-7, with D perhaps TRBD1 (6 bases). V lost 4 bases and J lost 3, with 13 bases in between. This CDR3 contains 14 residues. The germline CDR1 and CDR2 sequences are SGHAT and FQNNGV. Here the CDR3 DNA reads TGTGCCAGCAGCTCCGGGACACCCGTCTACGAGCAGTACTTC. It specifies CASSSGTPVYEQYF.

CDR3: CASSPEGQVYEQYF. The CDR3 coding sequence is TGTGCCAGCAGCCCCGAAGGACAGGTCTACGAGCAGTACTTC. This chain links TRBV5-6 with TRBJ2-7; 7 bases align to TRBD1. CDR1 and CDR2 from the germline V gene are SGHDT and YYEEEE. The V and J ends lost 4 bases and 3 bases, in that order; junction bases with no gene match: 7. CDR3 size: 14 residues.

This chain links TRBV6-1 with TRBJ1-1; 9 bases fit TRBD1. In germline, CDR1 is MNHNS, CDR2 SASEGT. Trimming removed 1 base from V and 0 bases from J; junction bases left unmatched: 12. This CDR3 contains 19 residues. CDR3 amino acids: CASSEVVWTGAEMNTEAFF. In DNA, the CDR3 is TGTGCCAGCAGTGAAGTCGTATGGACAGGGGCAGAAATGAACACTGAAGCTTTCTTT.